This is a list of T cell receptor beta chains from one sample in a study of T cell repertoires in cytomegalovirus infection. MiXCR was run by TCRdb on the reads, yielding one entry per CDR3 protein. The sample holds roughly 240,000 distinct CDR3 sequences, roughly 6.5% seen once. The sequencing input was PBMCs. The receptors stem from a human donor in good health (CMV status not recorded). Some clones in this sample may be carry-over from other donors' samples. The CDR3 runs from the conserved cysteine through the conserved F or W. A D gene is named only where the DNA matches it firmly. Some rows have no size entry. The others give once, few or many, or a class for an expanded clone.

J | length | V | size | D | DNA | CDR3
TRBJ1-3 | 17 | TRBV6-6 | many | TRBD1 | TGTGCCAGCAGTTTCCGAGTGACAGGGCCCTCTGGAAACACCATATATTTT | CASSFRVTGPSGNTIYF
TRBJ2-7 | 15 | TRBV6-2/TRBV6-3 | many | . | TGTGCCAGCAGTTACCGTAGTGGGTCGGTTTCTGGGCAGTACTTC | CASSYRSGSVSGQYF
TRBJ2-2 | 16 | TRBV7-2 | many | TRBD1 | TGTGCCAGCAGTCATCAGGGGGTCCCCTACACCGGGGAGCTGTTTTTT | CASSHQGVPYTGELFF
TRBJ1-6 | 13 | TRBV5-1 | many | . | TGCGCCAGCAGCTTCGCCGGGAATTCACCCCTCCACTTT | CASSFAGNSPLHF
TRBJ1-1 | 12 | TRBV29-1 | many | . | TGCAGCGTTGAACAGGGTGGTACTGAAGCTTTCTTT | CSVEQGGTEAFF
TRBJ2-7 | 12 | TRBV29-1 | . | . | TGCAGCGTTGAATCGGGGCGCTACGAGCAGTACTTC | CSVESGRYEQYF
TRBJ1-1 | 13 | TRBV29-1 | many | . | TGCAGCGTGAGAAGGGGAGCCAACACTGAAGCTTTCTTT | CSVRRGANTEAFF
TRBJ2-7 | 14 | TRBV12-3/TRBV12-4 | many | . | TGTGCCAGCAGCCTCGGACTGTTAAATATCGAGCAGTACTTC | CASSLGLLNIEQYF
TRBJ2-5 | 14 | TRBV7-6 | few | . | TGTGCCAGCAGCTTCCGGACCGAGGCAGAGACCCAGTACTTC | CASSFRTEAETQYF
TRBJ1-1 | 18 | TRBV29-1 | . | . | TGCAGCGTTGAGCCCTCCCGGACGGTCGGAACCAGGAGCACTGAAGCTTTCTTT | CSVEPSRTVGTRSTEAFF
TRBJ1-2 | 14 | TRBV12-3/TRBV12-4 | many | TRBD1 | TGTGCCAGCAGGCCTACAGGGGGGAACTATGGCTACACCTTC | CASRPTGGNYGYTF
TRBJ1-3 | 17 | TRBV14 | many | . | TGTGCCAGCAGCCAAGATAGAGGACAGCTCTCTGGAAACACCATATATTTT | CASSQDRGQLSGNTIYF
TRBJ2-4 | 17 | TRBV7-2 | many | . | TGTGCCAGCAGCTTAGCGTTTCGGGGAAGCGCCAAAAACATTCAGTACTTC | CASSLAFRGSAKNIQYF
TRBJ2-3 | 13 | TRBV14 | . | . | TGTGCCAGCAGCCAAGATCTGGCCCGGACGCAGTATTTT | CASSQDLARTQYF
TRBJ1-2 | 15 | TRBV4-3 | many | TRBD1 | TGCGCCAGCAGCGAAACTGACGGACAGGGCTATGGCTACACCTTC | CASSETDGQGYGYTF
TRBJ2-5 | 16 | TRBV6-2/TRBV6-3 | . | . | TGTGCCAGCAGTTTTCCTCCACGGGCCCTTGAAGAGACCCAGTACTTC | CASSFPPRALEETQYF
TRBJ1-1 | 18 | TRBV7-2 | many | . | TGTGCCAGCAGGGTTCCTGGTGGGACCGGTCGGTTGAGCACTGAAGCTTTCTTT | CASRVPGGTGRLSTEAFF
TRBJ2-3 | 15 | TRBV29-1 | few | TRBD2 | TGCAGCGTTGACGCGGCTAGCGGGGGGGCCGATACGCAGTATTTT | CSVDAASGGADTQYF
TRBJ1-1 | 16 | TRBV12-3/TRBV12-4 | many | TRBD1 | TGTGCCAGCAGTTTATTCTTTACAGGGGAAAACACTGAAGCTTTCTTT | CASSLFFTGENTEAFF
TRBJ1-2 | 14 | TRBV7-3 | . | . | TGTGCCAGCAGCTTTGGGACATCTAACTATGGCTACACCTTC | CASSFGTSNYGYTF
TRBJ1-6 | 16 | TRBV28 | many | . | TGTGCCAGCCGCAAGAATTCTCCGGGGGTTAATTCACCCCTCCACTTT | CASRKNSPGVNSPLHF